Shown below are 27 T cell receptor beta chains from a single sample sequenced in a study of shared clonotypes between healthy human individuals. Produced via immunoSEQ multiplex PCR; TCRdb's table is partial and in-frame only. This table holds hundreds of thousands of clones, approximately 79% found once. Sequencing was performed on memory CD4+ T cells sorted from blood. The subset: CD45RA-negative fraction. The source is a woman younger than 45 in good health.

The CDR3 DNA follows: TGTGCCAGCAGACTAACCAGGGGATCGAGGACGTACGAGCAGTACTTC. Its translation: CASRLTRGSRTYEQYF. The V and J genes are TRBV28 and TRBJ2-7; TRBD1 might be the D (6 bases). The CDR3 spans 16 residues. V lost 6 bases to trimming and J lost 4 bases, with 22 bases between them. Germline CDR1 is MDHEN and CDR2 is SYDVKM.

The chain couples TRBV19 to TRBJ2-1; TRBD2 might be the D (6 bases). With 3 bases removed from V and 8 bases from J, the gap between germline ends came to 17 bases. The germline CDR1 and CDR2 sequences are LNHDA and SQIVND (reference sequence). This CDR3 comprises 15 residues. The CDR3 DNA reads as TGTGCCAGTAGTATCTTTCGCGGGGAGGCCCATGAGCAGTTCTTC. Amino acid sequence: CASSIFRGEAHEQFF.

This clone came up a few times. The genes are TRBV11-1 and TRBJ2-3; 7 bases align to TRBD2. CDR1 and CDR2 from the germline V gene are SGHAT and FQDESV (reference sequence). The CDR3 has 16 residues. V dropped 1 base and J dropped 8; count of bases not matched to a gene: 12. DNA for the CDR3: TGTGCCAGCAGCTTAGTTTCTAGCGGAATTGTATCTACGCAGTATTTT. This translates into CASSLVSSGIVSTQYF.

The rearrangement joins TRBV14 to TRBJ1-6, with D perhaps matching TRBD1 (6 bases). Per the germline V gene, CDR1 is SGHDN and CDR2 is FVKESK. V gave up 4 bases and J gave up 9 bases, with 13 bases separating them. The CDR3 loop spans 14 amino acids. The CDR3 DNA is TGTGCCAGCAGCCCACAGGGTCTGCGTTCACCCCTCCACTTT. Protein product: CASSPQGLRSPLHF. Combining the CDR3 with reference TRBV14 and TRBJ1-6 gives the whole variable domain EAGVTQFPSHSVIEKGQTVTLRCDPISGHDNLYWYRRVMGKEIKFLLHFVKESKQDESGMPNNRFLAERTGGTYSTLKVQPAELEDSGVYFCASSPQGLRSPLHFGNGTRLTVT.

CDR3: CASSQQGNQPQHF. In DNA, the CDR3 is TGTGCCAGCAGTCAACAGGGGAATCAGCCCCAGCATTTT. The V and J genes are TRBV2 and TRBJ1-5; TRBD1 agrees at 7 bases. This CDR3 has 13 residues. V dropped 5 bases and J dropped 4; count of bases not matched to a gene: 2. Germline V gene data show CDR1 as SNHLY and CDR2 as FYNNEI.

The CDR3 DNA reads as TGTGCCAGCAGTTACTCTGCGGGAGTGGAGACCCAGTACTTC. Translated: CASSYSAGVETQYF. The genes are TRBV6-5 and TRBJ2-5; 7 bases are shared with TRBD2. Germline V CDR1 and CDR2: MNHEY, SVGAGI. J was trimmed by 5 bases and V by 0 bases; bases with no gene match: 3. This CDR3 has 14 amino acids.

This chain joins TRBV15 and TRBJ2-7; 7 bases are shared with TRBD2. J lost 4 bases, V lost 1 base, and 4 bases had no gene match. CDR1 is LNHNV and CDR2 is YYDKDF in the germline V gene (reference sequence). CDR3 length: 14 amino acids. CDR3 sequence (DNA): TGTGCCACCAGCAGAGTGCGGGGGATTTACGAGCAGTACTTC. Translation: CATSRVRGIYEQYF.

This clone was detected once. This chain uses TRBV7-8 with TRBJ2-5, with D unclear. The CDR3 totals 13 residues. Germline loops: CDR1 SGHVS, CDR2 FQNEAQ. V was trimmed by 1 base and J by 5 bases, leaving 8 bases between them. The CDR3 region is CASSLVVGETQYF. The DNA of the CDR3 is TGTGCCAGCAGCTTAGTTGTTGGGGAGACCCAGTACTTC.

J is TRBJ2-5 and V is TRBV10-3, with 7 positions matching TRBD1. Germline loops: CDR1 ENHRY, CDR2 SYGVKD. Unmatched junction bases numbered 6, after V lost 10 bases and J lost 1 base. CDR3 length: 13 amino acids. CDR3 amino acids: CATLGTAQETQYF. DNA of the CDR3: TGTGCCACCTTAGGGACAGCCCAAGAGACCCAGTACTTC.

This clone was observed a handful of times. This chain links TRBV2 with TRBJ2-7; TRBD2 agrees at 7 bases. The V segment lost 7 bases and the J segment 2 bases; nucleotides outside the gene matches: 2. Germline V gene lookup returns CDR1 SNHLY and CDR2 FYNNEI. The CDR3 spans 12 residues. DNA for the CDR3: TGTGCCAGCACCGCGGGGGCCTACGAGCAGTACTTC. Translated: CASTAGAYEQYF.

The J gene is TRBJ1-1, the V gene TRBV5-1; 7 bases are shared with TRBD1. CDR1 SGHRS and CDR2 YFSETQ come from the germline V gene. The trim removed 4 bases at V and 4 bases at J, leaving 7 bases unmatched. The CDR3 consists of 14 residues. This CDR3 is CASSVTGEVTEAFF. CDR3 DNA sequence: TGCGCCAGCAGCGTAACAGGGGAAGTCACTGAAGCTTTCTTT.

This rearrangement joins TRBV11-1 to TRBJ1-1; D unresolved. Germline V gives CDR1 SGHAT, CDR2 FQDESV (reference sequence). This CDR3 is 13 amino acids long. V was pared by 3 bases and J by 4 bases, with 9 bases between. The CDR3 DNA follows: TGTGCCAGCAGCTTGAAGGAGAGCACTGAAGCTTTCTTT. The encoded protein is CASSLKESTEAFF.

This chain joins TRBV7-6 and TRBJ2-3; no definite D call. Germline CDR1 SGHVS, CDR2 FNYEAQ. The V end was cut by 1 base, the J end by 10 bases, with 12 bases between. This CDR3 region has 13 residues. The CDR3 nucleotides are TGTGCCAGCAGCTTAGGGAGCCCCTCGCCGCAGTATTTT. Encoded protein: CASSLGSPSPQYF.

The chain is built from TRBV7-2 and TRBJ2-7, with a tentative D call TRBD1 (5 bases). From germline, CDR1 is SGHTA and CDR2 FQGNSA. The CDR3 extends over 15 amino acids. V was cut by 1 base and J by 7 bases, with 17 bases left in between. CDR3: CASSLDFGRAREQYF. The CDR3 nucleotides are TGTGCCAGCAGCTTAGATTTCGGCAGGGCTCGGGAGCAGTACTTC.

This clone came up a few times. The V and J genes are TRBV5-1 and TRBJ2-5, with TRBD1 matching over 12 bases. V shed 0 bases and J 11 bases; nucleotides not matched to a gene: 14. The germline gives CDR1 SGHRS, CDR2 YFSETQ. There are 17 residues in the CDR3. In DNA, the CDR3 is TGCGCCAGCAGCTTGGGAGCCTCGGGACAGGGGGCGGGGGAGCAGTACTTC. Translation: CASSLGASGQGAGEQYF.

CDR3 region: CASRPSGANVLTF. CDR3 DNA sequence: TGTGCCAGCAGACCCTCTGGGGCCAACGTCCTGACTTTC. This chain links TRBV6-1 with TRBJ2-6; D remains ambiguous. Germline assignment: CDR1 MNHNS and CDR2 SASEGT. CDR3 length equals 13 residues. V was clipped by 6 bases and J by 0 bases, with 3 bases between them.

The chain employs TRBV5-1 and TRBJ1-1; 10 nucleotides agree with TRBD1. The junction had 2 bases not matched to a gene; V was cut back by 0 bases and J by 3 bases. From germline, CDR1 is SGHRS and CDR2 YFSETQ. This CDR3 is built from 15 residues. DNA for the CDR3: TGCGCCAGCAGCTTGGAAGGGACAGGGGACACTGAAGCTTTCTTT. It yields the protein CASSLEGTGDTEAFF. The variable domain in full, completed from reference TRBV5-1 and TRBJ1-1, reads KAGVTQTPRYLIKTRGQQVTLSCSPISGHRSVSWYQQTPGQGLQFLFEYFSETQRNKGNFPGRFSGRQFSNSRSEMNVSTLELGDSALYLCASSLEGTGDTEAFFGQGTRLTVV.

V and J are TRBV28 and TRBJ1-2; 7 bases line up with TRBD1. Germline CDR1 is MDHEN and CDR2 is SYDVKM. The CDR3 is 16 amino acids. Germline trimming cut 0 bases from V and 5 bases from J; bases unmatched to any gene: 9. DNA for the CDR3: TGTGCCAGCAGTTTATGGGACAGGTCGGCCACATATGGCTACACCTTC. Amino acid sequence: CASSLWDRSATYGYTF.

The chain recombines TRBV27 with TRBJ2-7; a possible D gene is TRBD1 (6 bases). V lost 6 bases and J 2 bases, leaving 11 bases between the germline ends. This CDR3 has 13 residues. Germline CDR1 MNHEY, CDR2 SMNVEV (reference sequence). In DNA, the CDR3 is TGTGCCAGCAGACCGACAGGTACCTACGAGCAGTACTTC. Its translation: CASRPTGTYEQYF.

This clone was seen more than once but under ten times. This chain connects TRBV27 to TRBJ1-2, with 8 bases that match TRBD1. With V trimmed by 3 bases and J by 8 bases, 8 bases remained unmatched. This CDR3 comprises 14 residues. The germline V gene has CDR1 MNHEY and CDR2 SMNVEV (reference sequence). The DNA for the CDR3 is TGTGCCAGCAGTTTCGGACAGGGATCGAGGGGCTACACCTTC. Translation: CASSFGQGSRGYTF.

This clone was seen many times. V is TRBV5-1 and J is TRBJ2-3; tentative D call: TRBD1 (7 bases). The CDR3 consists of 18 residues. Germline CDR1 is SGHRS and CDR2 is YFSETQ. Trimming stripped 2 bases from V and 4 bases from J, with 23 bases between. CDR3 protein: CASSFAGMGGGGPDTQYF. The CDR3 coding sequence is TGCGCCAGCAGCTTTGCCGGGATGGGCGGAGGGGGCCCAGATACGCAGTATTTT.

The rearrangement joins TRBV6-1 to TRBJ2-7; D is undetermined. Germline loops: CDR1 MNHNS, CDR2 SASEGT. CDR3 length equals 14 residues. The germline V and J ends were trimmed by 3 bases and 3 bases, with 12 bases remaining between them. CDR3 nucleotides: TGTGCCAGCAGTGACGGGCTACTTAACTACGAGCAGTACTTC. This sequence encodes CASSDGLLNYEQYF.

This clone was observed at least ten times. CDR3 DNA: TGTGCCAGCAGTGAAGGGAGTAGGGACAGTGGGGCCAAAAACATTCAGTACTTC. It is translated as CASSEGSRDSGAKNIQYF. The chain combines TRBV6-1 with TRBJ2-4; 7 bases align to TRBD1. Germline V CDR1 and CDR2: MNHNS, SASEGT. V trimming: 1 base; J trimming: 1 base; junction bases outside the gene matches: 10. There are 18 residues in the CDR3.

The V call is TRBV10-3, the J call TRBJ1-5; 9 positions agree with TRBD1. This CDR3 has 15 amino acids. Germline CDR1 reads ENHRY; CDR2 reads SYGVKD. Trimming cost V 10 bases and J 4 bases; bases outside gene matches: 11. The CDR3 bases are TGTGCCACCGACCCAACCGGGACAGGGAATCAGCCCCAGCATTTT. Amino acids: CATDPTGTGNQPQHF.

A single count supports this clone. V gene TRBV9 combines with J gene TRBJ2-1; tentatively, D is TRBD2 (6 bases). With 6 bases removed from V and 3 bases from J, the gap between germline ends came to 16 bases. This CDR3 contains 15 residues. Germline V lookup: CDR1 SGDLS, CDR2 YYNGEE. The CDR3 region has the DNA TGTGCCAGCACCATTAGCGGAGTTAACTACAATGAGCAGTTCTTC. Protein sequence: CASTISGVNYNEQFF.

The gene calls are TRBV10-2 and TRBJ2-2; no clear D gene. V lost 1 base, J lost 8 bases, and 5 bases lay in between. The CDR3 contains 12 residues. Germline values: CDR1 WSHSY, CDR2 SAAADI. DNA for the CDR3: TGCGCCAGCAGTGAGTTGCAGGGGGAGCTGTTTTTT. Protein: CASSELQGELFF.

This chain uses TRBV5-1 with TRBJ2-3; D remains unclear. V lost 1 base, J lost 2 bases, and 14 bases lay in between. The CDR3 length is 16 residues. Germline-derived CDR1 and CDR2 are SGHRS and YFSETQ. CDR3 sequence reads: CASSLTGGVNTDTQYF. CDR3 DNA: TGCGCCAGCAGCTTGACGGGTGGGGTAAACACAGATACGCAGTATTTT.